The 27 T cell receptor beta chains presented below share a single source sample, sequenced in a study of T cells after yellow fever vaccination. TCRdb re-called the 5' RACE reads through MiXCR, storing one row per CDR3 protein. The top ten clones hold 24% of a sample with fewer than 450,000 distinct CDR3 sequences, around 4.1% of them seen once. This material consisted of PBMCs, taken 5 days after the yellow fever booster vaccination. The origin of the receptors is a man between 18 and 29 years old who received the YFV17D yellow fever vaccine.

This clonotype was picked up many times. The chain joins TRBV12-3 or TRBV12-4 to TRBJ1-5; D gene unclear. This CDR3 comprises 11 residues. V lost 8 bases, J lost 7 bases, and 9 bases lay in between. The CDR3 DNA reads as TGTGCCAGCGGGAGCGGGCAGCCCCAGCATTTT. Translating it yields CASGSGQPQHF.

This clonotype was found a few times. V is TRBV12-3 or TRBV12-4 and J is TRBJ1-2; D perhaps matches TRBD1 (5 bases). Trimming took off 5 bases at V and 5 bases at J, with 15 bases between the two ends. The CDR3 extends over 14 amino acids. This chain's CDR3 is CASSAPGTGYGYTF. In nucleotides, the CDR3 is TGTGCCAGCAGTGCCCCCGGGACGGGGTATGGCTACACCTTC.

This clonotype turned up a few times. The chain recombines TRBV10-3 with TRBJ2-7; no clear D gene. CDR1 and CDR2 from the germline V gene are ENHRY and SYGVKD. V lost 8 bases to trimming and J lost 4 bases, with 9 bases between them. This CDR3 contains 11 residues. CDR3: CAISYEYEQYF. In DNA form, the CDR3 reads TGTGCCATCTCCTATGAGTACGAGCAGTACTTC.

The chain uses TRBV27 and TRBJ1-1; the D is unclear. Per the germline V gene, CDR1 is MNHEY and CDR2 is SMNVEV (reference sequence). This CDR3 spans 15 amino acids. V lost 0 bases and J lost 3, with 11 bases in between. The CDR3 coding sequence is TGTGCCAGCAGTTTATCACCGGGAGCGGACACTGAAGCTTTCTTT. Protein product: CASSLSPGADTEAFF.

This clonotype was detected only a few times. The rearrangement joins TRBV7-9 to TRBJ1-6; TRBD1 matches 8 bases. Trimming at V came to 5 bases and at J to 7 bases, leaving 10 bases not matched to a gene. CDR1 and CDR2 from the germline V gene are SEHNR and FQNEAQ (reference sequence). The CDR3 consists of 16 residues. The CDR3 region is CASSPGQGSVNSPLHF. CDR3 nucleotides: TGTGCCAGCAGCCCCGGACAGGGAAGCGTAAATTCACCCCTCCACTTT.

This clonotype was seen ten or more times. The chain is built from TRBV12-3 or TRBV12-4 and TRBJ2-7; TRBD1 or TRBD2 may be the D gene (5 bases each). Trimming left V 4 bases short and J 2 bases short, with 9 bases between. This CDR3 spans 13 amino acids. DNA of the CDR3: TGTGCCAGCAGTTATAGGGGAGCCTACGAGCAGTACGTC. Residues: CASSYRGAYEQYV.

V is TRBV4-2 and J is TRBJ2-3; D is perhaps TRBD2 (7 bases). The CDR3 sequence is 14 residues long. V lost 8 bases and J lost 3, with 15 bases in between. Germline V gives CDR1 LGHNA, CDR2 YNFKEQ. The CDR3 region is CASGVGGATDTQYF. The CDR3 DNA reads as TGTGCCAGCGGTGTGGGGGGGGCAACAGATACGCAGTATTTT.

This clonotype was seen a few times. This chain joins TRBV20-1 and TRBJ2-4, with 9 bases aligning to TRBD1. The CDR3 extends over 18 amino acids. After removal of 1 base from V and 3 bases from J, the junction contained 13 bases not matched to a gene. Germline loops: CDR1 DFQATT, CDR2 SNEGSKA (reference sequence). The CDR3 here is CSARAVGQGSKGKNIQYF. The CDR3 DNA sequence: TGCAGTGCTAGAGCTGTAGGACAGGGGTCTAAAGGCAAAAACATTCAGTACTTC.

This clonotype was seen a few times. This chain links TRBV4-3 with TRBJ2-3; D not resolved. Germline assignment: CDR1 LGHNA and CDR2 YSLEER. V lost 1 base and J lost 5, with 13 bases in between. The CDR3 totals 15 residues. The CDR3 protein is CASSQGDRAGDTQYF. CDR3 bases: TGCGCCAGCAGCCAAGGAGATAGGGCAGGAGATACGCAGTATTTT.

This clonotype showed up just a few times. The chain is built from TRBV6-5 and TRBJ2-3; D remains unclear. V was pared by 5 bases and J by 6 bases, with 12 bases between. Germline values: CDR1 MNHEY, CDR2 SVGAGI. The CDR3 spans 13 residues. The CDR3 DNA reads as TGTGCCAGCAGTCACAATACACGGGATACGCAGTATTTT. Its translation: CASSHNTRDTQYF.

This sequence joins TRBV5-1 and TRBJ2-7; D gene uncertain. This CDR3 is 13 amino acids long. Germline values: CDR1 SGHRS, CDR2 YFSETQ. The germline V and J ends were trimmed by 2 bases and 6 bases, with 12 bases remaining between them. The CDR3 sequence: CASSLGLSAEQYV. The DNA of the CDR3 is TGCGCCAGCAGCTTAGGTCTTTCCGCCGAGCAGTACGTC.

This clonotype was recorded many times. The rearrangement uses TRBV11-2 and TRBJ2-3; 9 bases line up with TRBD2. Germline V gene sequence: CDR1 SGHAT, CDR2 FQNNGV. CDR3 length: 15 amino acids. V dropped 6 bases and J dropped 2; count of bases not matched to a gene: 6. The CDR3 sequence: CASRQKRGATDTQYF. For the CDR3, the DNA is TGTGCCAGCAGGCAAAAGCGGGGGGCCACAGATACGCAGTATTTT.

This clonotype was seen ten or more times. The chain is built from TRBV7-3 and TRBJ2-3, with a tentative D call TRBD2 (6 bases). The germline V gene has CDR1 SGHTA and CDR2 FQGTGA. The CDR3 is 16 amino acids. V gave up 5 bases and J gave up 5 bases, with 20 bases separating them. The CDR3 nucleotides are TGTGCCAGCAGCCAACACCCCAAGTCCGGGGGAGATACGCAGTATTTT. Translation: CASSQHPKSGGDTQYF. Full variable domain (outside the CDR3, taken from reference TRBV7-3 and TRBJ2-3): GAGVSQTPSNKVTEKGKYVELRCDPISGHTALYWYRQSLGQGPEFLIYFQGTGAADDSGLPNDRFFAVRPEGSVSTLKIQRTERGDSAVYLCASSQHPKSGGDTQYFGPGTRLTVL.

This sequence joins TRBV19 and TRBJ1-5, with D hard to call. The V end lost 7 bases, the J end lost 0 bases, and 16 bases lay between the germline ends. Germline-derived CDR1 and CDR2 are LNHDA and SQIVND (reference sequence). CDR3 length: 16 residues. The DNA of the CDR3 is TGTGCCAGTACGTCCGACGACGCTAATAGCAATCAGCCCCAGCATTTT. Residues: CASTSDDANSNQPQHF.

In this sample, this clonotype turned up many times. The chain joins TRBV7-2 to TRBJ2-5; 7 bases are a match to TRBD1. This CDR3 is 14 amino acids long. CDR1 is SGHTA and CDR2 is FQGNSA in the germline V gene. V lost 3 bases, J lost 0 bases, and 1 base stayed unmatched. The CDR3 loop is CASSFDRDQETQYF. Here the CDR3 DNA reads TGTGCCAGCAGCTTCGACAGGGACCAAGAGACCCAGTACTTC.

This clonotype was counted a few times. The chain has TRBV20-1 and TRBJ2-2, with 7 bases fitting TRBD1. From germline, CDR1 is DFQATT and CDR2 SNEGSKA (reference sequence). V shed 6 bases and J 7 bases; nucleotides not matched to a gene: 14. The CDR3 totals 15 residues. The DNA for the CDR3 is TGCAGTGCCTCCAACAGGGGAATGCCGGTCGGGGAGCTGTTTTTT. It encodes CSASNRGMPVGELFF.

This clonotype was seen more than once but under ten times. CDR3 loop: CASSQVAHTDTQYF. CDR3 nucleotide sequence: TGCGCCAGCAGCCAAGTGGCGCACACAGATACGCAGTATTTT. The rearrangement joins TRBV4-1 to TRBJ2-3; no clear D gene. Germline V gene data show CDR1 as MGHRA and CDR2 as YSYEKL. The CDR3 length is 14 residues. Deletions cut 1 base from V and 2 bases from J, with 7 bases between.

In this sample, this clonotype turned up a few times. The chain employs TRBV20-1 and TRBJ2-7; the match to TRBD1 covers 8 bases. With V trimmed by 6 bases and J by 7 bases, 14 bases remained unmatched. The CDR3 covers 14 residues. Germline V gene sequence: CDR1 DFQATT, CDR2 SNEGSKA (reference sequence). In nucleotides, the CDR3 is TGCAGTGCCGCCAGGGGGCAGGCCCCCCTGGAGCAGTACGTC. As protein: CSAARGQAPLEQYV.

The gene calls are TRBV29-1 and TRBJ1-1; D is undetermined. This CDR3 has 11 amino acids. Looked up from germline, CDR1 is SQVTM and CDR2 is ANQGSEA. V lost 3 bases to trimming and J lost 7 bases, with 9 bases between them. In DNA, the CDR3 is TGCAGCGTTGACGGCAGCTATGAAGCTTTCTTT. Translation gives CSVDGSYEAFF.

The rearrangement links TRBV2 to TRBJ2-1; 12 bases are a match to TRBD2. This CDR3 has 15 residues. The germline gives CDR1 SNHLY, CDR2 FYNNEI. V gave up 6 bases and J gave up 5 bases; unmatched junction bases: 5. CDR3 DNA: TGTGCCAGCAGGGAGACTAGCGGGGGAAACAATGAGCAGTTCTTC. This encodes CASRETSGGNNEQFF.

Ten or more counts support this clonotype. The chain combines TRBV7-8 with TRBJ2-2; tentatively, D is TRBD2 (7 bases). This CDR3 spans 15 amino acids. The V gene lost 1 base and the J gene lost 7 bases, with 13 bases spanning the gap. Germline loops: CDR1 SGHVS, CDR2 FQNEAQ. The CDR3 DNA is TGTGCCAGCAGCTTAGTATCGGGGGGCAGCGGGGAGCTGTTTTTT. This translates into CASSLVSGGSGELFF.

This clonotype was detected ten times or more. The chain couples TRBV3-1 to TRBJ2-2; TRBD2 aligns across 10 bases. The V gene end was trimmed by 1 base and the J gene end by 6 bases; junction bases not matched to a gene: 2. CDR1 and CDR2 (germline): LGHDT, YNNKEL (reference sequence). This CDR3 has 15 amino acids. The CDR3 sequence: CASSQGTSGAGELFF. The CDR3 DNA is TGTGCCAGCAGCCAAGGGACTAGCGGCGCCGGGGAGCTGTTTTTT.

V gene TRBV23-1 combines with J gene TRBJ2-3, with D maybe TRBD1 (5 bases). TRBV23-1 counts as an open reading frame of uncertain function. The CDR3 is 17 amino acids. V lost 0 bases, J lost 0 bases, and 13 bases lay in between. Here the CDR3 reads CASSQSSRAPSTDTQYF. For the CDR3, the DNA is TGCGCCAGCAGTCAATCCAGCAGGGCCCCTAGCACAGATACGCAGTATTTT.

In its sample, this clonotype was seen many times. The V gene is TRBV5-1, the J gene TRBJ2-5; 7 bases are shared with TRBD2. The germline V gene encodes CDR1 SGHRS and CDR2 YFSETQ. The CDR3 loop spans 15 amino acids. V lost 5 bases and J lost 1; bases outside the gene matches: 8. The CDR3 sequence is CASRPVSGPQETQYF. CDR3 DNA sequence: TGCGCCAGCAGGCCGGTTAGCGGGCCCCAAGAGACCCAGTACTTC.

This clonotype was picked up many times. This chain joins TRBV4-3 and TRBJ2-1; the D is unclear. This CDR3 contains 22 residues. V gave up 0 bases and J gave up 0 bases, with 27 bases separating them. Germline loops: CDR1 LGHNA, CDR2 YSLEER. The CDR3 loop is CASSQDNLGLLKPPGSYNEQFF. CDR3 DNA: TGCGCCAGCAGCCAAGATAACCTCGGCCTTTTGAAGCCCCCGGGCTCCTACAATGAGCAGTTCTTC.

The chain has TRBV6-5 and TRBJ1-5; no firm D call. Trimming left V 4 bases short and J 7 bases short, with 17 bases between. Germline V gives CDR1 MNHEY, CDR2 SVGAGI. CDR3 length equals 15 residues. The CDR3 coding sequence is TGTGCCAGCAGTTCCCGGACCTCAAGAGGCCAGCCCCAGCATTTT. Its translation: CASSSRTSRGQPQHF.

This clonotype was seen a handful of times. This chain connects TRBV4-1 to TRBJ1-1; D is unclear. The CDR3 is 16 amino acids. Looked up from germline, CDR1 is MGHRA and CDR2 is YSYEKL. V lost 1 base and J 1 base, leaving 13 bases between the germline ends. CDR3 DNA sequence: TGCGCCAGCAGCCAAGGTAGGGCTAGCTCGAACACTGAAGCTTTCTTT. It translates to CASSQGRASSNTEAFF.